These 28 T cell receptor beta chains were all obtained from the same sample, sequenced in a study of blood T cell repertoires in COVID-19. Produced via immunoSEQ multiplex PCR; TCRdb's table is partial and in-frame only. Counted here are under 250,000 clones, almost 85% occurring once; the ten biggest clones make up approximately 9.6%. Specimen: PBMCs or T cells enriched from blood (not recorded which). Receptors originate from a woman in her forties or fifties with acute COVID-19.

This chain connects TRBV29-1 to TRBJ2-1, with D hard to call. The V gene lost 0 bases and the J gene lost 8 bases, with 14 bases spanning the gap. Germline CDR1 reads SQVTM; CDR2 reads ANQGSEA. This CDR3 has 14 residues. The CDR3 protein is CSVEDRVAVDEQFF. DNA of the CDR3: TGCAGCGTTGAAGATCGAGTAGCTGTGGATGAGCAGTTCTTC.

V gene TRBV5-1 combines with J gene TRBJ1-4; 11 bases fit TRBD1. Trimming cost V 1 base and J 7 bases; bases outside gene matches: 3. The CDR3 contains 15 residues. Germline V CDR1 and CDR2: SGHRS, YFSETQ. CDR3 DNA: TGCGCCAGCAGCTTGAGTGGGACAGGGGGTGAAAAACTGTTTTTT. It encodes CASSLSGTGGEKLFF.

CDR3: CASSRGQVSNQPQHF. DNA for the CDR3: TGTGCCAGCTCACGAGGACAGGTTAGCAATCAGCCCCAGCATTTT. This chain connects TRBV18 to TRBJ1-5; 7 nucleotides line up with TRBD1. J lost 0 bases, V lost 4 bases, and 3 bases had no gene match. Germline CDR1 and CDR2: KGHSH and LQKENI. The CDR3 has 15 residues.

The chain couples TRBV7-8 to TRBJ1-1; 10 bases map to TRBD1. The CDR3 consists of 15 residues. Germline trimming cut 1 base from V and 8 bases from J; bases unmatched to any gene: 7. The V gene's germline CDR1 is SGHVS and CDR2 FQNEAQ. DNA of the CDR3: TGTGCCAGCAGCTTAGTTATTGGGACAGGGGTGGAAGCTTTCTTT. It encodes CASSLVIGTGVEAFF.

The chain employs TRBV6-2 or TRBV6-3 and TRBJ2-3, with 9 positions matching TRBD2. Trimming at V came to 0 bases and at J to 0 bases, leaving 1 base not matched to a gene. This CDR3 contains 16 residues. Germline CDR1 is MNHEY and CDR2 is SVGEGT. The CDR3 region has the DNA TGTGCCAGCAGTTACTCTCTAGCGGGGAGCACAGATACGCAGTATTTT. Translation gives CASSYSLAGSTDTQYF.

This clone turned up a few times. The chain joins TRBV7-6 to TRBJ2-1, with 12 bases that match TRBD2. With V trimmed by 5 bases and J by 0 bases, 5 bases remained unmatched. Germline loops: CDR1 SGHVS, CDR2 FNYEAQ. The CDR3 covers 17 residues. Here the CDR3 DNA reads TGTGCCAGCAGCCGGGGACTAGCGGGTTTCTCCTACAATGAGCAGTTCTTC. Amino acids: CASSRGLAGFSYNEQFF.

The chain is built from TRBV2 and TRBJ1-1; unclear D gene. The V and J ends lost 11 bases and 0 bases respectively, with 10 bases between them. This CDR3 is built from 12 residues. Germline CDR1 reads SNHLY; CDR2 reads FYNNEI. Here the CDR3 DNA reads TGTGCCTGTGGCACCTTGAACACTGAAGCTTTCTTT. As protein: CACGTLNTEAFF. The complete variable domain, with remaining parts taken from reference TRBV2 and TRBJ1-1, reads EPEVTQTPSHQVTQMGQEVILRCVPISNHLYFYWYRQILGQKVEFLVSFYNNEISEKSEIFDDQFSVERPDGSNFTLKIRSTKLEDSAMYFCACGTLNTEAFFGQGTRLTVV.

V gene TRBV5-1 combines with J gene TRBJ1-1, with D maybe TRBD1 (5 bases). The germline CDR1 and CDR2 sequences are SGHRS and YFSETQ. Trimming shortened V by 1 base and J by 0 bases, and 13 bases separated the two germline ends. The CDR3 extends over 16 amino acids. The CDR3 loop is CASSLRWQDMNTEAFF. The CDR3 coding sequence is TGCGCCAGCAGCTTGAGGTGGCAGGACATGAACACTGAAGCTTTCTTT.

This chain's CDR3 is CASKFSNSNQPQHF. As DNA, the CDR3 is TGTGCCAGTAAGTTCTCTAATAGCAATCAGCCCCAGCATTTT. This chain joins TRBV19 and TRBJ1-5; D remains unclear. The V gene's germline CDR1 is LNHDA and CDR2 SQIVND (reference sequence). Trimming removed 7 bases at V and 0 bases at J, with 10 bases between. This CDR3 is built from 14 residues.

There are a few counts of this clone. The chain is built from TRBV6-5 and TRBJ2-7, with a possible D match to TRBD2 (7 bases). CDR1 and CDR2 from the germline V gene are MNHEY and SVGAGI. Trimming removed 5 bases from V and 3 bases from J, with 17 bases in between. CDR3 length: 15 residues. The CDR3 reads CASSTPRGGSYEQYF. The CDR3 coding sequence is TGTGCCAGCAGTACACCCAGGGGAGGGAGCTACGAGCAGTACTTC.

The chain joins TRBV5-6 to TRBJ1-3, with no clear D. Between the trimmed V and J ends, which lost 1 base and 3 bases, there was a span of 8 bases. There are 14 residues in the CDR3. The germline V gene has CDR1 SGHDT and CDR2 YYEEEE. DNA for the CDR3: TGTGCCAGCAGCTTGCCCTTTAGTGGAAACACCATATATTTT. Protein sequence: CASSLPFSGNTIYF.

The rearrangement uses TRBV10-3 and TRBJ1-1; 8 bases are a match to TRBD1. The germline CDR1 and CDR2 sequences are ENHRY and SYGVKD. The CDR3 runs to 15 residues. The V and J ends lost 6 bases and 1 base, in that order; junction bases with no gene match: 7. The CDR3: CAIRDRELPNTEAFF. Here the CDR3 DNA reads TGTGCCATCAGGGACAGGGAATTACCGAACACTGAAGCTTTCTTT.

The CDR3 loop is CASSYTGRNQPQHF. The DNA for the CDR3 is TGTGCCAGCAGTTACACGGGTCGCAATCAGCCCCAGCATTTT. V gene TRBV6-2 or TRBV6-3 combines with J gene TRBJ1-5; D gene ambiguous. The CDR3 is made up of 14 amino acids. The V gene lost 2 bases and the J gene lost 2 bases, with 7 bases spanning the gap. The V gene's germline CDR1 is MNHEY and CDR2 SVGEGT.

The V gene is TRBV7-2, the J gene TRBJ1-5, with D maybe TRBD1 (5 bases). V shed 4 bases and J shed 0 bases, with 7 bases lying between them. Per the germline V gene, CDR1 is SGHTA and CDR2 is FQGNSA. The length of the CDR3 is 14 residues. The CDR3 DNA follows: TGTGCCAGCAGCTCAGGGTTTAGCAATCAGCCCCAGCATTTT. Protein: CASSSGFSNQPQHF.

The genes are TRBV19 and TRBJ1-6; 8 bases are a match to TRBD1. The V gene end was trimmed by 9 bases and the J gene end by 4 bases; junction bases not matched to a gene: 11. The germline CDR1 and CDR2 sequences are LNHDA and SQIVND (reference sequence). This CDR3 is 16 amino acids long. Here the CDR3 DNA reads TGTGCCAGCAGGTCCCGGGACAGGAGATATAATTCACCCCTCCACTTT. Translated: CASRSRDRRYNSPLHF.

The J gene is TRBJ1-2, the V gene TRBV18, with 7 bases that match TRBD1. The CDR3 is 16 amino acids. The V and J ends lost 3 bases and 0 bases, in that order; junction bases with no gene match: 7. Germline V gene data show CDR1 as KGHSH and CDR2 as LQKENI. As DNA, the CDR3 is TGTGCCAGCTCACCGGACAGGCCCCCGTCTAACTATGGCTACACCTTC. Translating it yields CASSPDRPPSNYGYTF.

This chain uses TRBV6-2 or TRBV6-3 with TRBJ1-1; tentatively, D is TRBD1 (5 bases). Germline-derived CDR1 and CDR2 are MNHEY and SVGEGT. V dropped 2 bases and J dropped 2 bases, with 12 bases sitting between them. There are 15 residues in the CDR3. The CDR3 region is CASSYGRQINTEAFF. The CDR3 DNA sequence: TGTGCCAGCAGTTACGGTCGACAGATCAACACTGAAGCTTTCTTT.

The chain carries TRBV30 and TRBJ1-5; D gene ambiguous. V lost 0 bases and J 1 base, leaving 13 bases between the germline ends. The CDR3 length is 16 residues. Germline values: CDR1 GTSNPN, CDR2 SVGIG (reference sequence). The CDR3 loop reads CAWSVGNHGSNQPQHF. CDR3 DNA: TGTGCCTGGAGTGTTGGCAATCACGGGAGCAATCAGCCCCAGCATTTT.

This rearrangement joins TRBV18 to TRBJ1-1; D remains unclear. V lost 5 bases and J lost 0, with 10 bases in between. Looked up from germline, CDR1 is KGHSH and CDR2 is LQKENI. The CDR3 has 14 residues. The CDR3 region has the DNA TGTGCCAGCTCAATTCAGGCGATGAACACTGAAGCTTTCTTT. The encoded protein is CASSIQAMNTEAFF.

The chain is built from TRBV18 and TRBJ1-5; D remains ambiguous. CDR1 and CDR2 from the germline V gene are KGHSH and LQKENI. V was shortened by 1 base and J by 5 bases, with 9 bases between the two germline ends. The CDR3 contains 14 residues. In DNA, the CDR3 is TGTGCCAGCTCACCACGGCAGGATCATCAGCCCCAGCATTTT. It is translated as CASSPRQDHQPQHF.

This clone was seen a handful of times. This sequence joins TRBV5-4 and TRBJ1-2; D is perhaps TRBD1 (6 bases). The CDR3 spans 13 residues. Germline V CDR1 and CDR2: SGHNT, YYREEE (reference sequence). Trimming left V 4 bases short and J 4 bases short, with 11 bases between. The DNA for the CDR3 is TGTGCCAGCAGCCCCAGGGGTAGCTATGGCTACACCTTC. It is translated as CASSPRGSYGYTF.

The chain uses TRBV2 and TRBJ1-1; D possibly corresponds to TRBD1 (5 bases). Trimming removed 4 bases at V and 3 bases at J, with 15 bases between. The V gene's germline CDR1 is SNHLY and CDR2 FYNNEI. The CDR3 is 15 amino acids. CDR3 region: CASSGDIGGYTEAFF. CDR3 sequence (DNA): TGTGCCAGCAGTGGAGACATCGGGGGGTACACTGAAGCTTTCTTT.

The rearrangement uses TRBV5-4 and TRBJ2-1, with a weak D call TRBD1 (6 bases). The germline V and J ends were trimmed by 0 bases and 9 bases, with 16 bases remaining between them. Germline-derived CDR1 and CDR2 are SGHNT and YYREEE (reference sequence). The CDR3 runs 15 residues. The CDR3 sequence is CASSLVGQGSGEQFF. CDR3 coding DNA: TGTGCCAGCAGCTTGGTAGGGCAGGGGTCTGGTGAGCAGTTCTTC.

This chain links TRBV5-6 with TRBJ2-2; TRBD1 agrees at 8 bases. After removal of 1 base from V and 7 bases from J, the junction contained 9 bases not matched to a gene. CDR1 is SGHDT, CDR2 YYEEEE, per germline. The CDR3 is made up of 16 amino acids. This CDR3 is CASSLWRTGNGGELFF. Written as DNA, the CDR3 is TGTGCCAGCAGCTTGTGGCGGACAGGGAACGGCGGGGAGCTGTTTTTT.

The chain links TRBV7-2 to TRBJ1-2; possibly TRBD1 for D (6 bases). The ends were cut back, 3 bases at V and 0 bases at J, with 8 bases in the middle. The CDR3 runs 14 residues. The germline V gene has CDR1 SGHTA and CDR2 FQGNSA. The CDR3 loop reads CASSFTGSNYGYTF. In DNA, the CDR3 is TGTGCCAGCAGCTTTACAGGGTCTAACTATGGCTACACCTTC.

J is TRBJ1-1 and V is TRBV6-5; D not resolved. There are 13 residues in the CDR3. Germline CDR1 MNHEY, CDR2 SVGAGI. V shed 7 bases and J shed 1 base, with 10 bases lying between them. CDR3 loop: CASTSLGNTEAFF. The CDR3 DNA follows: TGTGCCAGCACCTCCCTAGGGAACACTGAAGCTTTCTTT.

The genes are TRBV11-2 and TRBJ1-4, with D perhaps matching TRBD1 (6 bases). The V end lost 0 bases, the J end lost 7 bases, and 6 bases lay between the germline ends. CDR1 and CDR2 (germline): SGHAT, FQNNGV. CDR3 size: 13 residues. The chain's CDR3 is CASSLDRGEKLFF. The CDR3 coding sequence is TGTGCCAGCAGCTTAGACAGGGGTGAAAAACTGTTTTTT.

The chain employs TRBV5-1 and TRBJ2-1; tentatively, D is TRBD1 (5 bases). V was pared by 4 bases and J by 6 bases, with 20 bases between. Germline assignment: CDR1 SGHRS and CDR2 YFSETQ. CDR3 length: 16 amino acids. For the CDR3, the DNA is TGCGCCAGCAGCAGGTTTCCGGACACGAACGTCAATGAGCAGTTCTTC. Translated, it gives CASSRFPDTNVNEQFF.